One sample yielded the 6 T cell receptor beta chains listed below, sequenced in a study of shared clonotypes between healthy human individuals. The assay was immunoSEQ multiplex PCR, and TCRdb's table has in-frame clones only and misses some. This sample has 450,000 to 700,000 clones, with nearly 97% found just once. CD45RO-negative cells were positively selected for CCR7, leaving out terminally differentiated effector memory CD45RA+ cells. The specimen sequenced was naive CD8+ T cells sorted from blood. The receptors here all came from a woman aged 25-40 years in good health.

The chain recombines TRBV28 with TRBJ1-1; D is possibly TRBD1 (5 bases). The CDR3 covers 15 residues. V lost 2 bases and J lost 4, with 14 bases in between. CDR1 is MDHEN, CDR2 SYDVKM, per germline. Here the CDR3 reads CASSLRSDGGTEAFF. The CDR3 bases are TGTGCCAGCAGTTTACGTAGTGACGGGGGCACTGAAGCTTTCTTT.

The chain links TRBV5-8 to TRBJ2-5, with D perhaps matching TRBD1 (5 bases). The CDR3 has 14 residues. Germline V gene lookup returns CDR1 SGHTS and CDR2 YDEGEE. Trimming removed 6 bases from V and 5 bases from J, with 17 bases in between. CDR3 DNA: TGTGCCAGCACGCGGCCCAGGGTTTTGGAGACCCAGTACTTC. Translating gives CASTRPRVLETQYF.

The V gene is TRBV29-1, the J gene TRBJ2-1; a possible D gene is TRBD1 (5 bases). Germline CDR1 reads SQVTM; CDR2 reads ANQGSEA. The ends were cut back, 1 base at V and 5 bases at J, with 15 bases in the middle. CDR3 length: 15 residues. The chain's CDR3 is CSVEGGRVPDNEQFF. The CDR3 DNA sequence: TGCAGCGTTGAAGGGGGCAGGGTACCTGACAATGAGCAGTTCTTC.

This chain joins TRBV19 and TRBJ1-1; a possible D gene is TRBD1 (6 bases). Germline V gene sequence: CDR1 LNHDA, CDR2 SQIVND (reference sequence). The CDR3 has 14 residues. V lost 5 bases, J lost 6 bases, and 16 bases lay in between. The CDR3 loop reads CASSAVPTGAEAFF. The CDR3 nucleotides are TGTGCCAGTAGTGCCGTCCCGACAGGCGCTGAAGCTTTCTTT. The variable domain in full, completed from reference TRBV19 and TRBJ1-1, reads DGGITQSPKYLFRKEGQNVTLSCEQNLNHDAMYWYRQDPGQGLRLIYYSQIVNDFQKGDIAEGYSVSREKKESFPLTVTSAQKNPTAFYLCASSAVPTGAEAFFGQGTRLTVV.

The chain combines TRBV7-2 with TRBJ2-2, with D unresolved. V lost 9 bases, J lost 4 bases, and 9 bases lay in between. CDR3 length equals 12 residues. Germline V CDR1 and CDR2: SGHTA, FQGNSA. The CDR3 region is CARGIATGELFF. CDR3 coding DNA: TGTGCCAGGGGGATAGCCACCGGGGAGCTGTTTTTT.

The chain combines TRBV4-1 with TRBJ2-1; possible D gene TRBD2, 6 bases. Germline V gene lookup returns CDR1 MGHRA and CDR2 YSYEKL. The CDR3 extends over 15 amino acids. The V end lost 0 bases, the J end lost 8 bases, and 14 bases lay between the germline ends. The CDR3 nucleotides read TGCGCCAGCAGCCAAGATTACGGGGGTTGGGATGAGCAGTTCTTC. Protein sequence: CASSQDYGGWDEQFF.